This T cell receptor (beta chain) was documented in a study of Graves' ophthalmopathy and Graves' hyperthyroidism. Trimming cost V 4 bases and J 6 bases, with 12 bases left between them. Germline V gives CDR1 SEHNR, CDR2 FQNEAQ (reference sequence). This CDR3 is 13 amino acids long. Investigators amplified TCR beta CDR3 regions from RNA transcripts. An initial RT-PCR round employing HTBI primers preceded a second-round multiplex PCR. Each CDR3 protein gets one entry after TCRdb re-called the multiplex PCR reads with MiXCR. The data show 500,000 to 800,000 distinct CDR3 sequences, under 50% seen once. Presentation of ophthalmopathy in the donors involved moderate-to-severe activity, CAS ≥3, NOSPECS ≥4 and a duration under 3 months. Other autoimmune diseases, uncontrolled infections, pregnancy and lactation each led to patient exclusion. As diagnostic evidence, clinical symptoms, serum thyroxine, TRAb, thyroid ultrasound and orbital computed tomography were relied upon. A roughly 10 ml volume of fresh peripheral blood provided the PBMCs.

The sample holds many counts of this clonotype. Sequencing was performed on peripheral blood. The TCR sequence derives from an adult man with Graves' ophthalmopathy. V and J are TRBV7-9 and TRBJ1-2; D remains ambiguous. CDR3 sequence: CASSSWSRHGYTF. The CDR3 DNA reads as TGTGCCAGCAGCTCTTGGAGCCGCCATGGCTACACCTTC.